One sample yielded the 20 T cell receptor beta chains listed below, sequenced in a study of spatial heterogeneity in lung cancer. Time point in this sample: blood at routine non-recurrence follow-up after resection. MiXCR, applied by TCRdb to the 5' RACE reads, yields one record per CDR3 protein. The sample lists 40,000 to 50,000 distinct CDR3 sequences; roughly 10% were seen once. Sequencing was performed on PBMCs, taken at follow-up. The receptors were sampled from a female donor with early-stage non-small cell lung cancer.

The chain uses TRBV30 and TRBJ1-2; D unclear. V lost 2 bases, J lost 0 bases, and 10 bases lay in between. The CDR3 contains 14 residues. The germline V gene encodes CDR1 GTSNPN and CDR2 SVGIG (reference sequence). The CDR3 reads CAWSRGITNYGYTF. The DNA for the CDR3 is TGTGCCTGGAGTCGAGGGATCACTAACTATGGCTACACCTTC.

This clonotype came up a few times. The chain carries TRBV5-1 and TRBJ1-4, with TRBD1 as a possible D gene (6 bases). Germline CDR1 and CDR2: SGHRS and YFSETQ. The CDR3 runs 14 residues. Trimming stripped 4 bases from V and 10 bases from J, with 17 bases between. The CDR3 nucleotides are TGCGCCAGCAGCCTAAACACGGGAGGGGGAAAACTGTTTTTT. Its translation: CASSLNTGGGKLFF.

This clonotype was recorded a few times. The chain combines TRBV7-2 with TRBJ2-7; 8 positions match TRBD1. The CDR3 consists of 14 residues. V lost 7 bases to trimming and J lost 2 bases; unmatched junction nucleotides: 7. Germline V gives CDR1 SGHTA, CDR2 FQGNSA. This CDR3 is CASTSDREPYEQYF. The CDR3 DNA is TGTGCCAGCACCTCGGACAGGGAACCCTACGAGCAGTACTTC.

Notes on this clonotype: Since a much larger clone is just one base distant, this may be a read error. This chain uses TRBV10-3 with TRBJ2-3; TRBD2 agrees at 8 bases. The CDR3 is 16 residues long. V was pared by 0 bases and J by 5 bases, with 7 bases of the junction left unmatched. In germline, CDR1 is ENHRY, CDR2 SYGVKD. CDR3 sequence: CAISESGRGAIDTQYF. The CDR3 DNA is TGTGCCATCAGTGAGTCCGGGCGGGGGGCCATAGATACGCAGTATTTT.

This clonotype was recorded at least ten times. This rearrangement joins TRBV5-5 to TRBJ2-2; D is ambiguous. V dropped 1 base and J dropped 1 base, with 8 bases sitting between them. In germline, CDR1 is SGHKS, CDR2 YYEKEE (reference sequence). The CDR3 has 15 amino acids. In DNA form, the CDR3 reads TGTGCCAGCAGCTTGTTTCGCCAGAACACCGGGGAGCTGTTTTTT. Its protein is CASSLFRQNTGELFF. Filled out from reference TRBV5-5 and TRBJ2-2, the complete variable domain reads DAGVTQSPTHLIKTRGQQVTLRCSPISGHKSVSWYQQVLGQGPQFIFQYYEKEERGRGNFPDRFSARQFPNYSSELNVNALLLGDSALYLCASSLFRQNTGELFFGEGSRLTVL.

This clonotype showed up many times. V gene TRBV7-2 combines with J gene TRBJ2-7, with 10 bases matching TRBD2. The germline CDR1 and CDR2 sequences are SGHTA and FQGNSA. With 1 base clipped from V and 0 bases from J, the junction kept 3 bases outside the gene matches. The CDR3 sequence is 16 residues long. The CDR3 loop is CASSLVASGSSYEQYF. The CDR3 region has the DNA TGTGCCAGCAGCTTAGTCGCTAGCGGGAGCTCCTACGAGCAGTACTTC.

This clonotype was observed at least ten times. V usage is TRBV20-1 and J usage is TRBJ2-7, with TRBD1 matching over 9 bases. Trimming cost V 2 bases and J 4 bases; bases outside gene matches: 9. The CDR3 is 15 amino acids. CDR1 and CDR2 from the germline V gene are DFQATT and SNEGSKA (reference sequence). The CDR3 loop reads CSARPGQGVAYEQYF. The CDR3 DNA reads TGCAGTGCTAGACCGGGACAGGGCGTTGCGTACGAGCAGTACTTC.

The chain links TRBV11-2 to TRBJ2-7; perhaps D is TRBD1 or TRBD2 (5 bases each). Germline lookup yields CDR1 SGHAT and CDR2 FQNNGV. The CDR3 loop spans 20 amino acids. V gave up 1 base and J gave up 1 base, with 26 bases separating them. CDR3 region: CASSLAWNWAKGRGSYEQYF. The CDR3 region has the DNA TGTGCCAGCAGCTTAGCCTGGAATTGGGCCAAGGGGAGAGGGTCCTACGAGCAGTACTTC.

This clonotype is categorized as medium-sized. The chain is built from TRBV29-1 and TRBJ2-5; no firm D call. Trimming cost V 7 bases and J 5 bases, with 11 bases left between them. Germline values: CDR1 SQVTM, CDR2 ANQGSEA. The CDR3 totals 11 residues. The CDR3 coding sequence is TGCAGCGAAAAGGTCCGGGAGACCCAGTACTTC. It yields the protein CSEKVRETQYF.

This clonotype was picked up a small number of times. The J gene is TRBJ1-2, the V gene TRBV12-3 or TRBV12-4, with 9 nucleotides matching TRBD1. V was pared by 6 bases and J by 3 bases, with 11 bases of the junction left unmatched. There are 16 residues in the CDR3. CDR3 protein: CASRAGTGSFDYGYTF. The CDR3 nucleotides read TGTGCCAGCAGGGCGGGGACAGGGTCTTTTGACTATGGCTACACCTTC.

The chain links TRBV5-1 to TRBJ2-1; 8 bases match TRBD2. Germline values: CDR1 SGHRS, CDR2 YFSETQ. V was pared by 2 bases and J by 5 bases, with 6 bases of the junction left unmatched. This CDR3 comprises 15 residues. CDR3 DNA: TGCGCCAGCAGCTTCGGACTAGCCGCTAACAATGAGCAGTTCTTC. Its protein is CASSFGLAANNEQFF. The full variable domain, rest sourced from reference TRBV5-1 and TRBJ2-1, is KAGVTQTPRYLIKTRGQQVTLSCSPISGHRSVSWYQQTPGQGLQFLFEYFSETQRNKGNFPGRFSGRQFSNSRSEMNVSTLELGDSALYLCASSFGLAANNEQFFGPGTRLTVL.

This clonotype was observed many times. The DNA of the CDR3 is TGTGCCAGCAGCCCCCACAGGGTCACCGGGGACAATGAGCAGTTCTTC. Encoded protein: CASSPHRVTGDNEQFF. The chain uses TRBV7-8 and TRBJ2-1, with D possibly TRBD1 on 6 matching bases. The CDR3 contains 16 residues. Germline lookup yields CDR1 SGHVS and CDR2 FQNEAQ. V was trimmed by 5 bases and J by 5 bases, leaving 19 bases between them.

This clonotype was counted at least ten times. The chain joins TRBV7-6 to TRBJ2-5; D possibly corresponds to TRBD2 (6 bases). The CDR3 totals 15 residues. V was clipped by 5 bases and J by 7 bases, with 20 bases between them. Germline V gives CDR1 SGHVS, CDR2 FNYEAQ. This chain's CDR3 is CASSGGTFGAGTQYF. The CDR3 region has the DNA TGTGCCAGCAGCGGGGGGACGTTCGGGGCAGGGACCCAGTACTTC.

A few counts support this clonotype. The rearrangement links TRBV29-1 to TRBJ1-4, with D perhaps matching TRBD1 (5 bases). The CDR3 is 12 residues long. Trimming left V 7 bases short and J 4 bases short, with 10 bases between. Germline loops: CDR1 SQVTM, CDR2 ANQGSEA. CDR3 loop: CSAGRSNEKLFF. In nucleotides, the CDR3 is TGCAGCGCGGGACGGAGTAATGAAAAACTGTTTTTT.

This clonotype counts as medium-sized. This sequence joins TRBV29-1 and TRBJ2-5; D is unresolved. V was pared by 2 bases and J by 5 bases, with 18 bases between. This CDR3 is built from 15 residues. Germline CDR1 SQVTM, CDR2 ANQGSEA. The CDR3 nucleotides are TGCAGCGTTGAATTCGGCTACGCGCCCCGGGAGACCCAGTACTTC. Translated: CSVEFGYAPRETQYF.

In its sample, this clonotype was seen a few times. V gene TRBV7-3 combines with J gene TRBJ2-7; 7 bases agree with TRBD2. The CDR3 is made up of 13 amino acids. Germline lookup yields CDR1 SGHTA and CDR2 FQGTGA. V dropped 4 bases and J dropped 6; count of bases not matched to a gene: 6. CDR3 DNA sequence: TGTGCCAGCAGCTCCACGGGGGGAGGCGAGCAGTACTTC. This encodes CASSSTGGGEQYF.

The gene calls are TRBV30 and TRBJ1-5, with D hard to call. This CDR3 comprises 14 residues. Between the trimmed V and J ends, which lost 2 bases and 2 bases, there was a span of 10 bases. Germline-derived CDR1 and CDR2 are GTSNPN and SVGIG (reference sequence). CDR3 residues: CAWSRLGGNQPQHF. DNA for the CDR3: TGTGCCTGGAGTCGACTGGGAGGCAATCAGCCCCAGCATTTT.

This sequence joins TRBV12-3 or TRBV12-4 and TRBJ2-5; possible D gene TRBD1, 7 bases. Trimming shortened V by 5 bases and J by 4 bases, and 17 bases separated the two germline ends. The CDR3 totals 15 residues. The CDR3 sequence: CASSPHQGGRETQYF. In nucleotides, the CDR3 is TGTGCCAGCAGTCCTCATCAGGGGGGAAGAGAGACCCAGTACTTC.

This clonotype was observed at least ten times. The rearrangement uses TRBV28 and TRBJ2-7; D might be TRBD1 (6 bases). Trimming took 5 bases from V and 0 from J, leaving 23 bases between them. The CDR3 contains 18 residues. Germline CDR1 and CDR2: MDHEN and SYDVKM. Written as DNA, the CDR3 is TGTGCCAGCAGTATGTCGTCAAGGGGAAGGGGGACCTCCTACGAGCAGTACTTC. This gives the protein CASSMSSRGRGTSYEQYF.

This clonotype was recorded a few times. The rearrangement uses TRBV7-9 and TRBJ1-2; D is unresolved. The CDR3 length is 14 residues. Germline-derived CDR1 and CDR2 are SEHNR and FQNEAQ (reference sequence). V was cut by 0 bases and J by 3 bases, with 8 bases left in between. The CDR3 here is CASSLARGDYGYTF. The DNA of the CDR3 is TGTGCCAGCAGCTTAGCCAGAGGCGACTATGGCTACACCTTC.